These T cell receptor beta chains were read from a single sample in a study of cytomegalovirus exposure and HLA in healthy donors. The assay was immunoSEQ multiplex PCR, and TCRdb's table has in-frame clones only and misses some. The table includes about 65,000 clones, 92% detected once. The specimen sequenced was PBMCs. The receptors were sampled from a woman aged 18-29 years in good health and CMV-seronegative. CDR3s leave out the opening cysteine and the closing phenylalanine or tryptophan. The order of the fields is V gene, J gene, CDR3 protein.

TRBV6-5	TRBJ2-1	ASSYEAYNEQF
TRBV7-9	TRBJ1-1	ASSYPSGVTEAF
TRBV2	TRBJ2-1	ASSEPPGGYNEQF
TRBV7-6	TRBJ2-1	ASSSRVGRGLNEQF
TRBV5-5	TRBJ2-3	ASSLARTSGGGGTDTQY
TRBV13	TRBJ1-2	ASSLGRKGANYGYT
TRBV27	TRBJ2-5	ASSLGGPTDETQY
TRBV29-1	TRBJ2-1	SVVGQGGFNEQF
TRBV9	TRBJ2-1	ASSPDTGGNEQF
TRBV30	TRBJ2-7	AWSMDSSYEQY
TRBV7-9	TRBJ2-7	ASSSRTSGGPISYEQY
TRBV4-3	TRBJ2-1	ASSQTSGSPDEQF
TRBV9	TRBJ2-7	ASSEGGDLPYEQY
TRBV19	TRBJ1-1	ATDGGPLTYTEAF
TRBV28	TRBJ2-7	ASSFGGSAYEQY
TRBV4-1	TRBJ1-5	ASSQEGQGRQPQH
TRBV10-1	TRBJ2-3	ASSDPGNTQY
TRBV13	TRBJ2-7	ASSTGQGAYEQY
TRBV6-1	TRBJ2-2	ASSGQAGELF
TRBV11-2	TRBJ2-2	ASSLGNTRVTGELF
TRBV4-2	TRBJ2-4	ASSQDSAGGPGNIQY
TRBV18	TRBJ1-3	ASSLGQASGNTIY